The 23 T cell receptor beta chains in this list originate from one sample, sequenced in a study of cytomegalovirus exposure and HLA in healthy donors. A multiplex PCR was run with 60 Vbeta primers and 13 Jbeta primers. Sequenced by immunoSEQ multiplex PCR; TCRdb stores in-frame clones only, minus some. The table includes some 150,000 clones, around 69% detected once. Material for sequencing was PBMCs. The receptors here all came from a man aged 60 to 75 in good health and CMV-seronegative.

The gene calls are TRBV7-6 and TRBJ2-5; 12 nucleotides line up with TRBD2. This CDR3 spans 16 amino acids. Germline CDR1 SGHVS, CDR2 FNYEAQ. Trimming removed 2 bases from V and 5 bases from J; junction bases left unmatched: 6. The CDR3 bases are TGTGCCAGCAGCTTACTCCCTCTAGCGGGGGGGGAGACCCAGTACTTC. Protein: CASSLLPLAGGETQYF.

V usage is TRBV29-1 and J usage is TRBJ2-1, with 9 bases matching TRBD1. Germline CDR1 and CDR2: SQVTM and ANQGSEA. The CDR3 spans 14 residues. V shed 4 bases, J shed 9 bases, and the junction held 10 bases outside the gene matches. The CDR3 coding sequence is TGCAGCGTTGTTCCGGGACAGGGTGGGAGTGAGCAGTTCTTC. It encodes CSVVPGQGGSEQFF.

The gene calls are TRBV6-5 and TRBJ2-7; 7 nucleotides align to TRBD2. Trimming removed 7 bases from V and 7 bases from J; junction bases left unmatched: 13. The CDR3 is 14 amino acids. Germline V lookup: CDR1 MNHEY, CDR2 SVGAGI. CDR3 nucleotide sequence: TGTGCCAGCAAAGTGCCTAGCGGATCGGGAGAGCAGTACTTC. Protein product: CASKVPSGSGEQYF.

The rearrangement uses TRBV29-1 and TRBJ2-1; TRBD2 aligns across 10 bases. The ends lost 0 bases at V and 14 bases at J; junction bases unmatched: 16. Germline CDR1 SQVTM, CDR2 ANQGSEA. CDR3 length: 16 residues. CDR3 coding DNA: TGCAGCGTTGAAGACCCTAGCGGGAGTTTCAGTTTTTCGAAGTTCTTC. It yields the protein CSVEDPSGSFSFSKFF.

This sequence joins TRBV27 and TRBJ2-5; 9 bases fit TRBD2. Trimming cost V 5 bases and J 2 bases; bases outside gene matches: 6. Germline V gene data show CDR1 as MNHEY and CDR2 as SMNVEV (reference sequence). The CDR3 has 15 residues. CDR3 sequence (DNA): TGTGCCAGCAGTCTGCGGACTAGCGTACAAGAGACCCAGTACTTC. This gives the protein CASSLRTSVQETQYF.

V usage is TRBV4-1 and J usage is TRBJ2-7; tentative D call: TRBD1 (6 bases). The CDR3 runs 15 residues. The V gene lost 3 bases and the J gene lost 6 bases, with 18 bases spanning the gap. The germline CDR1 and CDR2 sequences are MGHRA and YSYEKL. CDR3 DNA: TGCGCCAGCAGCCACAGCCTACAGGGCCATATCGAGCAGTACTTC. Translation gives CASSHSLQGHIEQYF.

This clone was seen only a few times. V gene TRBV7-9 combines with J gene TRBJ2-1, with D perhaps matching TRBD1 (6 bases). Germline V CDR1 and CDR2: SEHNR, FQNEAQ (reference sequence). This CDR3 is built from 15 residues. Trimming removed 1 base at V and 8 bases at J, with 15 bases between. The DNA for the CDR3 is TGTGCCAGCAGCTTAGGCTCTCTCAGGGGCCATGAGCAGTTCTTC. Translation: CASSLGSLRGHEQFF.

The chain links TRBV7-9 to TRBJ2-1; 11 bases match TRBD2. CDR3 size: 16 residues. The trim removed 5 bases at V and 4 bases at J, leaving 7 bases unmatched. Germline CDR1 SEHNR, CDR2 FQNEAQ (reference sequence). The CDR3 is CASSLALAGGYNEQFF. DNA of the CDR3: TGTGCCAGCAGCCTCGCCCTAGCGGGGGGTTACAATGAGCAGTTCTTC.

The gene calls are TRBV19 and TRBJ1-5, with D uncertain. The CDR3 sequence is 14 residues long. Germline V gene sequence: CDR1 LNHDA, CDR2 SQIVND (reference sequence). V gave up 5 bases and J gave up 5 bases, with 13 bases separating them. The DNA for the CDR3 is TGTGCCAGTAGTTCCCTGGAGGGCTATCAGCCCCAGCATTTT. It codes for CASSSLEGYQPQHF. The whole variable domain, remainder taken from reference TRBV19 and TRBJ1-5, is DGGITQSPKYLFRKEGQNVTLSCEQNLNHDAMYWYRQDPGQGLRLIYYSQIVNDFQKGDIAEGYSVSREKKESFPLTVTSAQKNPTAFYLCASSSLEGYQPQHFGDGTRLSIL.

This clone was observed once. V usage is TRBV28 and J usage is TRBJ1-1; D is perhaps TRBD1 (6 bases). Germline CDR1 is MDHEN and CDR2 is SYDVKM. This CDR3 has 14 amino acids. Trimming stripped 5 bases from V and 0 bases from J, with 10 bases between. CDR3 in DNA: TGTGCCAGCAGTATGACAGGAGTGAACACTGAAGCTTTCTTT. Amino acid sequence: CASSMTGVNTEAFF.

The rearrangement links TRBV7-3 to TRBJ2-3; unclear D gene. CDR3 length: 15 residues. Trimming pared 2 bases from V and 2 bases from J, leaving 11 bases between. Germline-derived CDR1 and CDR2 are SGHTA and FQGTGA. CDR3 loop: CASSLRSSPTDTQYF. CDR3 bases: TGTGCCAGCAGCTTACGTAGCTCTCCCACAGATACGCAGTATTTT.

This rearrangement joins TRBV5-1 to TRBJ1-6; TRBD1 is a possible D gene (5 bases). The CDR3 has 14 amino acids. The V and J ends lost 0 bases and 12 bases respectively, with 13 bases between them. In germline, CDR1 is SGHRS, CDR2 YFSETQ. In DNA form, the CDR3 reads TGCGCCAGCAGCTTGGCACTTTCGACAGAACCCCTCCACTTT. This encodes CASSLALSTEPLHF. Full variable domain (rest looked up from reference TRBV5-1 and TRBJ1-6): KAGVTQTPRYLIKTRGQQVTLSCSPISGHRSVSWYQQTPGQGLQFLFEYFSETQRNKGNFPGRFSGRQFSNSRSEMNVSTLELGDSALYLCASSLALSTEPLHFGNGTRLTVT.

The chain uses TRBV4-3 and TRBJ2-7; no firm D call. The V gene lost 0 bases and the J gene lost 0 bases, with 12 bases spanning the gap. Germline CDR1 and CDR2: LGHNA and YSLEER. The CDR3 length is 16 residues. The CDR3 bases are TGCGCCAGCAGCCAAGACCTGGCGGTGAGCTCCTACGAGCAGTACTTC. This translates into CASSQDLAVSSYEQYF.

The chain is built from TRBV4-3 and TRBJ2-7, with 10 nucleotides matching TRBD2. The CDR3 extends over 15 amino acids. Germline values: CDR1 LGHNA, CDR2 YSLEER. Losses at the gene ends were 4 bases for V and 1 base for J; bases not matched to a gene: 4. The CDR3 is CASSRELAGSYEQYF. Written as DNA, the CDR3 is TGCGCCAGCAGCCGGGAACTAGCGGGGTCCTACGAGCAGTACTTC.

The chain is built from TRBV6-5 and TRBJ1-2; possible D gene TRBD1, 6 bases. CDR3 length: 14 amino acids. Germline V lookup: CDR1 MNHEY, CDR2 SVGAGI. The V end was cut by 7 bases, the J end by 4 bases, with 16 bases between. CDR3 in DNA: TGTGCCAGCACCCCGGGGGGGGGCGGCTATGGCTACACCTTC. This encodes CASTPGGGGYGYTF.

This clone was detected only once. This sequence joins TRBV6-6 and TRBJ1-1, with 7 positions matching TRBD1. Germline CDR1 and CDR2: MNHNY and SVGAGI (reference sequence). With V trimmed by 2 bases and J by 1 base, 4 bases remained unmatched. CDR3 length: 15 amino acids. The CDR3 region is CASSYPGQTNTEAFF. The CDR3 nucleotides are TGTGCCAGCAGTTACCCGGGACAGACGAACACTGAAGCTTTCTTT.

The table lists this clone with a few counts. The CDR3: CASSPLGYRGGNQPQHF. Here the CDR3 DNA reads TGTGCCAGCAGCCCTTTGGGCTACAGGGGAGGCAATCAGCCCCAGCATTTT. The chain has TRBV28 and TRBJ1-5, with 7 bases lining up with TRBD1. Germline CDR1 MDHEN, CDR2 SYDVKM. The V gene end was trimmed by 6 bases and the J gene end by 2 bases; junction bases not matched to a gene: 13. CDR3 size: 17 residues. The full variable domain, its missing parts supplied by reference TRBV28 and TRBJ1-5, is DVKVTQSSRYLVKRTGEKVFLECVQDMDHENMFWYRQDPGLGLRLIYFSYDVKMKEKGDIPEGYSVSREKKERFSLILESASTNQTSMYLCASSPLGYRGGNQPQHFGDGTRLSIL.

The chain combines TRBV25-1 with TRBJ1-6; 10 bases agree with TRBD1. V lost 6 bases, J lost 9 bases, and 8 bases stayed unmatched. From germline, CDR1 is MGHDK and CDR2 SYGVNS. This CDR3 has 15 residues. The CDR3 loop is CASSQTGTGVSPLHF. The CDR3 DNA reads as TGTGCCAGCAGCCAAACCGGGACAGGGGTTTCACCCCTCCACTTT.

This clone was observed a handful of times. The chain joins TRBV5-5 to TRBJ1-1; no clear D. The germline V gene has CDR1 SGHKS and CDR2 YYEKEE (reference sequence). The CDR3 has 15 amino acids. V lost 3 bases and J 1 base, leaving 13 bases between the germline ends. The CDR3 bases are TGTGCCAGCAGCTGGGCCCCAGACGGGAACACTGAAGCTTTCTTT. Translating gives CASSWAPDGNTEAFF.

The chain links TRBV28 to TRBJ2-1; 10 positions agree with TRBD1. The V and J ends lost 4 bases and 9 bases, in that order; junction bases with no gene match: 6. Germline CDR1 MDHEN, CDR2 SYDVKM. This CDR3 contains 14 residues. The CDR3, as DNA: TGTGCCAGCAGTTCGGGACAGGGGAGGGGTGAGCAGTTCTTC. Its translation is CASSSGQGRGEQFF.

The CDR3, as DNA: TGTGCCAGCAGTGATGAGGGCCACTCCTACAATGAGCAGTTCTTC. It translates to CASSDEGHSYNEQFF. The chain recombines TRBV2 with TRBJ2-1, with D perhaps matching TRBD2 (5 bases). CDR1 is SNHLY, CDR2 FYNNEI, per germline. The length of the CDR3 is 15 residues. Between the trimmed V and J ends, which lost 3 bases and 0 bases, there was a span of 9 bases.

This clone was counted a few times. The rearrangement uses TRBV5-1 and TRBJ2-3, with 10 bases fitting TRBD2. CDR1 is SGHRS and CDR2 is YFSETQ in the germline V gene. The V segment lost 5 bases and the J segment 5 bases; nucleotides outside the gene matches: 8. This CDR3 region has 15 residues. CDR3 DNA: TGCGCCAGCAGGAGGGCTAGCGGGAGAGGAGATACGCAGTATTTT. Translated: CASRRASGRGDTQYF.

The chain employs TRBV5-1 and TRBJ2-3, with 7 bases aligning to TRBD1. This CDR3 region has 16 residues. From germline, CDR1 is SGHRS and CDR2 YFSETQ. Unmatched junction bases numbered 6, after V lost 2 bases and J lost 0 bases. The CDR3 nucleotides are TGCGCCAGCAGCTTACGACAGGGCGATAGCACAGATACGCAGTATTTT. It translates to CASSLRQGDSTDTQYF.